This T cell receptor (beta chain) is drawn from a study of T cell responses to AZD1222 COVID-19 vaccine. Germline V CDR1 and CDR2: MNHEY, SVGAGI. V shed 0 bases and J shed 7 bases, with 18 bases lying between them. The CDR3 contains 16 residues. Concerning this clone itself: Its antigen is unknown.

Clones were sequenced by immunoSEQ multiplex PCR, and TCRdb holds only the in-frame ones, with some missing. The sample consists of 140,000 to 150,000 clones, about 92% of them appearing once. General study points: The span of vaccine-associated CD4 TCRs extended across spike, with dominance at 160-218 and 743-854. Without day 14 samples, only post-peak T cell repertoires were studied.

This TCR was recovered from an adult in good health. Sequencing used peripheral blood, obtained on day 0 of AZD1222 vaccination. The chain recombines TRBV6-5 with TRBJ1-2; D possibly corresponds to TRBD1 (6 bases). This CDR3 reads CASSYSKRRGRGGYTF. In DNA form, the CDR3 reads TGTGCCAGCAGTTACTCGAAGCGCAGGGGCCGGGGTGGCTACACCTTC.